The next 14 T cell receptor beta chains were all read from a single sample in a study of regulatory T cells in long-lasting Graves disease. Assembly of TCR beta libraries relied on iRepertoire HTBI primers together with Arm-PCR of CDR3 regions. TCRdb reanalysed the multiplex PCR reads using MiXCR and keeps one entry per CDR3 protein. The table lists approximately 400,000 distinct CDR3 sequences, 23% of them singletons. As for time point: persistent/refractory GD, antithyroid drugs over 5 years with positive TRAb. The TCR library was prepared using RNA isolated from PBMCs. Sequencing used peripheral blood mononuclear cells (PBMCs), obtained when the disease was refractory, from a patient treated with antithyroid drugs. These receptors originate from a female donor with Graves disease.

This clonotype was seen repeatedly, ten times or more. The chain links TRBV20-1 to TRBJ2-5, with 8 bases fitting TRBD2. V lost 5 bases to trimming and J lost 2 bases; unmatched junction nucleotides: 13. This CDR3 has 16 amino acids. Germline-derived CDR1 and CDR2 are DFQATT and SNEGSKA (reference sequence). The CDR3 bases are TGCAGTGCTCCGATTGAGGGCGGGAGGTCACAAGAGACCCAGTACTTC. Translating it yields CSAPIEGGRSQETQYF.

The CDR3: CSGVAGGATEAFF. DNA for the CDR3: TGCAGCGGGGTCGCCGGGGGGGCCACTGAAGCTTTCTTT. The rearrangement uses TRBV29-1 and TRBJ1-1, with TRBD1 as a possible D gene (6 bases). Between the trimmed V and J ends, which lost 7 bases and 4 bases, there was a span of 16 bases. This CDR3 has 13 residues. CDR1 is SQVTM and CDR2 is ANQGSEA in the germline V gene. The full variable domain, its missing parts supplied by reference TRBV29-1 and TRBJ1-1, is SAVISQKPSRDICQRGTSLTIQCQVDSQVTMMFWYRQQPGQSLTLIATANQGSEATYESGFVIDKFPISRPNLTFSTLTVSNMSPEDSSIYLCSGVAGGATEAFFGQGTRLTVV.

This clonotype was found many times. V usage is TRBV7-8 and J usage is TRBJ2-5; the match to TRBD2 covers 10 bases. This CDR3 comprises 15 residues. Germline CDR1 is SGHVS and CDR2 is FQNEAQ. After removal of 1 base from V and 5 bases from J, the junction contained 4 bases not matched to a gene. The CDR3 DNA is TGTGCCAGCAGCTTAGAGGGACTAGCGTTGGAGACCCAGTACTTC. Its translation is CASSLEGLALETQYF.

This clonotype was detected ten times or more. In DNA, the CDR3 is TGTGCCAGCAGCTTACAGGGGTTGATCACTGAAGCTTTCTTT. Amino acid sequence: CASSLQGLITEAFF. The chain carries TRBV7-2 and TRBJ1-1; TRBD1 might be the D (6 bases). V shed 2 bases and J shed 4 bases, with 11 bases lying between them. The CDR3 spans 14 residues. The germline CDR1 and CDR2 sequences are SGHTA and FQGNSA.

The chain combines TRBV28 with TRBJ1-5, with TRBD1 matching over 7 bases. Per the germline V gene, CDR1 is MDHEN and CDR2 is SYDVKM. V trimming: 6 bases; J trimming: 4 bases; junction bases outside the gene matches: 9. The CDR3 spans 15 residues. CDR3 in amino acids: CASSYNRDRNQPQHF. The CDR3 DNA is TGTGCCAGCAGCTACAACCGGGACAGAAATCAGCCCCAGCATTTT.

This clonotype was observed many times. The chain has TRBV28 and TRBJ1-4, with TRBD1 identical over 9 bases. The germline V gene has CDR1 MDHEN and CDR2 SYDVKM. V lost 3 bases and J lost 5; bases outside the gene matches: 4. This CDR3 is built from 15 residues. CDR3 residues: CASSFAGTGNEKLFF. CDR3 in DNA: TGTGCCAGCAGTTTTGCCGGGACAGGGAATGAAAAACTGTTTTTT.

This chain links TRBV20-1 with TRBJ2-7; the match to TRBD2 covers 7 bases. The CDR3 loop spans 16 amino acids. CDR1 and CDR2 from the germline V gene are DFQATT and SNEGSKA (reference sequence). The V segment lost 0 bases and the J segment 3 bases; nucleotides outside the gene matches: 11. The CDR3 reads CSARDRSAGEVYEQYF. The CDR3 DNA is TGCAGTGCTAGAGATCGATCGGCGGGAGAGGTCTACGAGCAGTACTTC.

The rearrangement uses TRBV20-1 and TRBJ1-1, with D possibly being TRBD1 (5 bases). V was shortened by 0 bases and J by 1 base, with 12 bases between the two germline ends. Germline V gives CDR1 DFQATT, CDR2 SNEGSKA (reference sequence). CDR3 length equals 15 residues. The CDR3 sequence: CSAREVRGSNTEAFF. CDR3 DNA: TGCAGTGCTAGAGAAGTGAGGGGTTCGAACACTGAAGCTTTCTTT.

This clonotype was counted between two and nine times. The chain employs TRBV7-8 and TRBJ2-1; 7 bases line up with TRBD1. CDR1 and CDR2 (germline): SGHVS, FQNEAQ. With V trimmed by 6 bases and J by 0 bases, 5 bases remained unmatched. There are 15 residues in the CDR3. In nucleotides, the CDR3 is TGTGCCAGCAGGGGACAGACCACCTCCTACAATGAGCAGTTCTTC. As protein: CASRGQTTSYNEQFF.

This clonotype was seen a handful of times. V and J are TRBV20-1 and TRBJ2-5; D possibly uses TRBD1 or TRBD2 (5 bases each). The germline V and J ends were trimmed by 5 bases and 2 bases, with 15 bases remaining between them. Germline lookup yields CDR1 DFQATT and CDR2 SNEGSKA (reference sequence). There are 14 residues in the CDR3. DNA of the CDR3: TGCAGTGCTCGGGGCGGGCGGTCACAAGAGACCCAGTACTTC. Translating gives CSARGGRSQETQYF.

J is TRBJ2-7 and V is TRBV3-1, with TRBD2 identical over 12 bases. The germline gives CDR1 LGHDT, CDR2 YNNKEL (reference sequence). The J segment lost 6 bases and the V segment lost 3 bases, leaving 3 bases of the junction unmatched. The CDR3 is 14 amino acids. Here the CDR3 reads CASSHRLAGAEQYF. CDR3 DNA: TGTGCCAGCAGCCACCGACTAGCGGGAGCCGAGCAGTACTTC.

Remarks on this clonotype: A read error may produce the germline difference seen at one junction end. The V call is TRBV9, the J call TRBJ2-5; D not resolved. Germline-derived CDR1 and CDR2 are SGDLS and YYNGEE. This CDR3 is built from 16 residues. The CDR3, as DNA: TGTGCCAGCAGCCCGACGACTCTGCGGTACCAAGGGACCCAGTACTTC. This codes for CASSPTTLRYQGTQYF.

The chain joins TRBV6-2 or TRBV6-3 to TRBJ1-5; D call uncertain. The V gene's germline CDR1 is MNHEY and CDR2 SVGEGT. With 6 bases removed from V and 4 bases from J, the gap between germline ends came to 22 bases. The CDR3 sequence is 17 residues long. The CDR3 DNA reads TGTGCCAGCAGCCCTGTTTGGCGCCGAGTGACAAATCAGCCCCAGCATTTT. It yields the protein CASSPVWRRVTNQPQHF.

This clonotype was seen ten or more times. The chain has TRBV29-1 and TRBJ2-5; 7 nucleotides align to TRBD2. This CDR3 is built from 14 residues. Trimming at V came to 4 bases and at J to 1 base, leaving 6 bases not matched to a gene. Germline V gene sequence: CDR1 SQVTM, CDR2 ANQGSEA. The CDR3 region has the DNA TGCAGCGTTGTTTTAGGCGGGAGCCAAGAGACCCAGTACTTC. As protein: CSVVLGGSQETQYF.